This TCR beta chain was identified in a study of cytotoxic CD8 clonotypes in ibrutinib-treated CLL. Across the whole study: Sequencing produced an average of roughly 270,000 productive templates and 94,082 productive rearrangements per sample.

Study-level results: Sampling schedules were unmatched across sustained-remission and progressing patients. Exceeding age-matched healthy donors, baseline clonality also tracked the counts of circulating CD8+ T cells.

On this clone: Its antigen is still unknown.

Germline V gene sequence: CDR1 LGHNA, CDR2 YNFKEQ. This CDR3 is built from 18 residues. V was shortened by 1 base and J by 0 bases, with 19 bases between the two germline ends. Only in-frame clones appear in the TCRdb table, and some are missing; sequencing was by immunoSEQ multiplex PCR. The sample lists under 200,000 clones; under 85% were seen once. The sequenced sample was PBMCs, obtained after 24 months of ibrutinib treatment. This sequence originates from a human donor with chronic lymphocytic leukemia. The J gene is TRBJ2-7, the V gene TRBV4-2, with D perhaps TRBD1 or TRBD2 (5 bases each). CDR3 loop: CASSQGPFGGFNSYEQYF. The CDR3, as DNA: TGTGCCAGCAGCCAAGGTCCATTTGGGGGTTTCAACTCCTACGAGCAGTACTTC.